Listed here are 27 T cell receptor beta chains from one sample, sequenced in a study of T-cell memory formation after mild COVID-19. MiXCR, run by TCRdb on the 5' RACE reads, gives a single entry per CDR3 protein. The sample has around 340,000 distinct CDR3 sequences, approximately 13% seen once. Sequenced: PBMCs or a T cell subset sorted from them (not recorded which). The receptors here all came from a man aged 18-30 years who had mild COVID-19 (a few samples of this study predate the infection). Cell type and time point are not known.

J is TRBJ2-5 and V is TRBV24-1; possible D gene TRBD2, 5 bases. Germline CDR1 and CDR2: KGHDR and SFDVKD. This CDR3 has 16 residues. V lost 1 base to trimming and J lost 4 bases, with 15 bases between them. Written as DNA, the CDR3 is TGTGCCACCAGTGATTTAGTCACGGGATACGGAGAGACCCAGTACTTC. Translation gives CATSDLVTGYGETQYF.

This clonotype has a handful of counts. The rearrangement joins TRBV7-7 to TRBJ2-1; 7 bases map to TRBD1. J gave up 2 bases and V 3 bases, and 4 bases lay outside the gene matches. Germline values: CDR1 SSHAT, CDR2 FNYEAQ (reference sequence). The CDR3 totals 15 residues. DNA of the CDR3: TGTGCCAGCAGCTTCGGACAGGCCGCCTACAATGAGCAGTTCTTC. Amino acids: CASSFGQAAYNEQFF.

This clonotype showed up many times. The chain is built from TRBV20-1 and TRBJ2-1; no firm D call. V gave up 4 bases and J gave up 2 bases, with 12 bases separating them. Germline CDR1 DFQATT, CDR2 SNEGSKA (reference sequence). The CDR3 covers 14 residues. CDR3 protein: CSAKSGPPYNEQFF. The CDR3 DNA is TGCAGTGCTAAATCGGGTCCCCCCTACAATGAGCAGTTCTTC.

V gene TRBV11-2 combines with J gene TRBJ2-1; tentative D call: TRBD1 (5 bases). Trimming stripped 5 bases from V and 5 bases from J, with 16 bases between. The CDR3 contains 15 residues. CDR1 and CDR2 (germline): SGHAT, FQNNGV. In nucleotides, the CDR3 is TGTGCCAGCAGCCGCAAAGGGGCCCTAAACAATGAGCAGTTCTTC. Encoded protein: CASSRKGALNNEQFF. Looking up the rest from reference TRBV11-2 and TRBJ2-1 gives the full variable domain: EAGVAQSPRYKIIEKRQSVAFWCNPISGHATLYWYQQILGQGPKLLIQFQNNGVVDDSQLPKDRFSAERLKGVDSTLKIQPAKLEDSAVYLCASSRKGALNNEQFFGPGTRLTVL.

This chain joins TRBV6-5 and TRBJ2-2; D is possibly TRBD2 (5 bases). The V gene's germline CDR1 is MNHEY and CDR2 SVGAGI. V was trimmed by 6 bases and J by 3 bases, leaving 14 bases between them. The CDR3 extends over 15 amino acids. CDR3 region: CASSLSGIHTGELFF. CDR3 nucleotides: TGTGCCAGCAGCCTGTCCGGGATCCACACCGGGGAGCTGTTTTTT.

The V gene is TRBV4-1, the J gene TRBJ2-2, with D perhaps being TRBD1 or TRBD2 (6 bases each). The CDR3 consists of 15 residues. Trimming pared 0 bases from V and 5 bases from J, leaving 10 bases between. Germline values: CDR1 MGHRA, CDR2 YSYEKL. DNA for the CDR3: TGCGCCAGCAGCCAAGAGAGGAGGGGGACCGGGGAGCTGTTTTTT. Its translation is CASSQERRGTGELFF.

The CDR3 region is CASSPFAGEMNTEAFF. Here the CDR3 DNA reads TGTGCCAGCTCACCATTTGCAGGGGAGATGAACACTGAAGCTTTCTTT. The chain combines TRBV18 with TRBJ1-1; weak D call: TRBD1 (6 bases). V was shortened by 2 bases and J by 0 bases, with 13 bases between the two germline ends. Germline CDR1 and CDR2: KGHSH and LQKENI. This CDR3 comprises 16 residues.

This clonotype was recorded many times. This could be a read error, since a much larger clone is one nucleotide away. The chain combines TRBV7-9 with TRBJ1-1; D call uncertain. V was clipped by 3 bases and J by 4 bases, with 9 bases between them. Germline values: CDR1 SEHNR, CDR2 FQNEAQ (reference sequence). This CDR3 is built from 13 residues. Written as DNA, the CDR3 is TGTGCCAGCAGCTTGGAGAGTGGCACTGAAGCTTTCTTT. Translated: CASSLESGTEAFF.

This clonotype was seen a handful of times. The chain has TRBV10-3 and TRBJ2-5, with a weak D call TRBD2 (6 bases). Per germline, CDR1 ENHRY and CDR2 SYGVKD. The V gene lost 3 bases and the J gene lost 4 bases, with 15 bases spanning the gap. The CDR3 is made up of 15 amino acids. CDR3 coding DNA: TGTGCCATCAGTGACCCGGGGGATAGGGGAGAGACCCAGTACTTC. Translated, it gives CAISDPGDRGETQYF.

This chain joins TRBV29-1 and TRBJ2-3; D possibly matches TRBD1 or TRBD2 (5 bases each). CDR1 is SQVTM and CDR2 is ANQGSEA in the germline V gene. The CDR3 is made up of 13 amino acids. Trimming left V 7 bases short and J 5 bases short, with 16 bases between. The CDR3 DNA reads TGCAGCGCTCAGCCCATGGGGGTAGATACGCAGTATTTT. Its protein is CSAQPMGVDTQYF.

This clonotype was found a few times. This chain uses TRBV6-1 with TRBJ2-2; TRBD2 matches at 11 bases. This CDR3 comprises 15 residues. The V gene's germline CDR1 is MNHNS and CDR2 SASEGT. V lost 0 bases and J lost 6; bases outside the gene matches: 0. The CDR3 coding sequence is TGTGCCAGCAGTGAAGCTAGCGGGGGGGCCGGGGAGCTGTTTTTT. Amino acids: CASSEASGGAGELFF.

The table lists this clonotype with a few counts. The chain has TRBV20-1 and TRBJ1-2, with 9 bases lining up with TRBD1. Germline CDR1 DFQATT, CDR2 SNEGSKA (reference sequence). V lost 5 bases to trimming and J lost 4 bases; unmatched junction nucleotides: 8. This CDR3 comprises 14 residues. The DNA for the CDR3 is TGCAGTGCTGCCGGGACAGGGCTGTTCTATGGCTACACCTTC. This gives the protein CSAAGTGLFYGYTF.

This clonotype has more than one count but fewer than ten. The chain uses TRBV4-2 and TRBJ2-5; the match to TRBD2 covers 10 bases. CDR1 LGHNA and CDR2 YNFKEQ come from the germline V gene. The junction had 10 bases not matched to a gene; V was cut back by 4 bases and J by 5 bases. This CDR3 region has 16 residues. The CDR3 region is CASSLPPSGGGETQYF. The CDR3 DNA sequence: TGTGCCAGCAGCCTTCCCCCTAGCGGGGGCGGGGAGACCCAGTACTTC.

This clonotype was seen at least ten times. The V gene is TRBV10-3, the J gene TRBJ2-7; D is perhaps TRBD1 (5 bases). The V and J ends lost 0 bases and 7 bases respectively, with 13 bases between them. Germline V gene sequence: CDR1 ENHRY, CDR2 SYGVKD. The CDR3 runs 14 residues. This chain's CDR3 is CAISESGNRWEQYF. CDR3 sequence (DNA): TGTGCCATCAGTGAGTCGGGTAACAGGTGGGAGCAGTACTTC.

This clonotype was picked up a small number of times. J is TRBJ2-7 and V is TRBV4-1; D may be TRBD1 (5 bases). CDR1 MGHRA and CDR2 YSYEKL come from the germline V gene. This CDR3 is 14 amino acids long. The germline V and J ends were trimmed by 0 bases and 2 bases, with 8 bases remaining between them. The DNA of the CDR3 is TGCGCCAGCAGCCAAGAGGCGACAGCCTACGAGCAGTACGTC. Its translation is CASSQEATAYEQYV.

The V call is TRBV7-2, the J call TRBJ2-3, with 12 bases identical to TRBD2. The germline V gene encodes CDR1 SGHTA and CDR2 FQGNSA. Trimming took 7 bases from V and 2 from J; bases not matched to a gene: 7. The CDR3 loop spans 16 amino acids. The CDR3 is CASTSSGGAYTDTQYF. The CDR3 bases are TGTGCCAGCACCTCTAGCGGGGGGGCTTACACAGATACGCAGTATTTT.

V gene TRBV15 combines with J gene TRBJ2-1, with D perhaps TRBD1 or TRBD2 (6 bases each). The CDR3 contains 15 residues. V was trimmed by 4 bases and J by 4 bases, leaving 14 bases between them. Per germline, CDR1 LNHNV and CDR2 YYDKDF (reference sequence). The DNA for the CDR3 is TGTGCCACCAGCACCGGGGGCGGAAAATACAATGAGCAGTTCTTC. Encoded protein: CATSTGGGKYNEQFF.

The V and J genes are TRBV6-5 and TRBJ1-1; D gene ambiguous. The CDR3 spans 18 residues. V lost 2 bases to trimming and J lost 3 bases, with 22 bases between them. Germline V lookup: CDR1 MNHEY, CDR2 SVGAGI. The CDR3 DNA reads TGTGCCAGCAGTTACCTCATCCCTCCGAGGCGTGGGGACACTGAAGCTTTCTTT. This encodes CASSYLIPPRRGDTEAFF.

This sequence joins TRBV18 and TRBJ2-3; no definite D call. V lost 4 bases, J lost 4 bases, and 9 bases lay in between. From germline, CDR1 is KGHSH and CDR2 LQKENI. This CDR3 region has 13 residues. In nucleotides, the CDR3 is TGTGCCAGCTCACTTGAACCCGCAGATACGCAGTATTTT. Translation: CASSLEPADTQYF.

There are many counts of this clonotype. The rearrangement joins TRBV5-1 to TRBJ2-7; 7 bases align to TRBD1. CDR3 length equals 14 residues. J gave up 5 bases and V 4 bases, and 9 bases lay outside the gene matches. Germline V lookup: CDR1 SGHRS, CDR2 YFSETQ. The DNA for the CDR3 is TGCGCCAGCAGCACCACCACAGGGGTGGACGAGCAGTACTTC. Protein: CASSTTTGVDEQYF.

This clonotype was recorded a few times. This chain links TRBV12-3 or TRBV12-4 with TRBJ2-1; D perhaps matches TRBD1 (6 bases). Trimming stripped 6 bases from V and 4 bases from J, with 19 bases between. CDR3 length: 16 residues. The CDR3, as DNA: TGTGCCAGCAGGCCCCCCCGGGACACTCGATACAATGAGCAGTTCTTC. It is translated as CASRPPRDTRYNEQFF.

This clonotype came up a few times. Written as DNA, the CDR3 is TGCGCCAGCAGACCCACTATAAGACTTGACAATGAGCAGTTCTTC. Amino acids: CASRPTIRLDNEQFF. The V gene is TRBV5-1, the J gene TRBJ2-1; D gene ambiguous. CDR3 length: 15 amino acids. The V gene's germline CDR1 is SGHRS and CDR2 YFSETQ. V was trimmed by 5 bases and J by 5 bases, leaving 17 bases between them.

This clonotype was observed a handful of times. The V call is TRBV9, the J call TRBJ1-1; possibly TRBD1 for D (6 bases). This CDR3 is 16 amino acids long. Looked up from germline, CDR1 is SGDLS and CDR2 is YYNGEE. V lost 4 bases and J 4 bases, leaving 20 bases between the germline ends. CDR3 sequence: CASSPSGWGLGTEAFF. The CDR3 coding sequence is TGTGCCAGCAGCCCCTCCGGTTGGGGGCTGGGCACTGAAGCTTTCTTT.

J is TRBJ2-2 and V is TRBV7-6, with 9 bases identical to TRBD1. In germline, CDR1 is SGHVS, CDR2 FNYEAQ. The CDR3 contains 14 residues. V trimming: 4 bases; J trimming: 7 bases; junction bases outside the gene matches: 4. CDR3 in DNA: TGTGCCAGCAGCTATCCGGGACAGGGCGGGGAGCTGTTTTTT. This codes for CASSYPGQGGELFF. Full variable domain (remainder filled in from reference TRBV7-6 and TRBJ2-2): GAGVSQSPRYKVTKRGQDVALRCDPISGHVSLYWYRQALGQGPEFLTYFNYEAQQDKSGLPNDRFSAERPEGSISTLTIQRTEQRDSAMYRCASSYPGQGGELFFGEGSRLTVL.

The rearrangement joins TRBV7-9 to TRBJ2-2, with D unclear. From germline, CDR1 is SEHNR and CDR2 FQNEAQ (reference sequence). V was shortened by 5 bases and J by 6 bases, with 10 bases between the two germline ends. The CDR3 extends over 13 amino acids. This CDR3 reads CASSISFSGELFF. Written as DNA, the CDR3 is TGTGCCAGCAGCATTAGCTTTTCCGGGGAGCTGTTTTTT.

This clonotype was recorded at least ten times. V usage is TRBV12-3 or TRBV12-4 and J usage is TRBJ1-5; 9 bases align to TRBD1. Trimming cost V 6 bases and J 7 bases; bases outside gene matches: 4. The CDR3 runs 13 residues. CDR3: CASRSDRGQPQHF. In DNA, the CDR3 is TGTGCCAGCAGATCGGACAGGGGACAGCCCCAGCATTTT.

This clonotype was observed a few times. The V call is TRBV9, the J call TRBJ2-5; D is possibly TRBD2 (5 bases). The CDR3 covers 14 residues. Germline V lookup: CDR1 SGDLS, CDR2 YYNGEE. The V gene lost 2 bases and the J gene lost 3 bases, with 11 bases spanning the gap. This chain's CDR3 is CASSVATGKETQYF. The CDR3 region has the DNA TGTGCCAGCAGCGTGGCGACGGGGAAAGAGACCCAGTACTTC.